This record concerns one T cell receptor (beta chain) sequence. These data come from a study of blood T cell repertoires in COVID-19. Study at large: Acute and convalescent COVID-19 specimens originated in the United States, Italy and Spain. PBMCs, B-cell-depleted T cells, or T cells were the source of the cDNA or gDNA that made up the material.

Germline loops: CDR1 SEHNR, CDR2 FQNEAQ (reference sequence). CDR3 size: 17 residues. V gave up 5 bases and J gave up 0 bases, with 19 bases separating them. Methods used by the authors: Counts of nucleated cells, estimated from reference gene primer amplification, were obtained. Some clones are missing from TCRdb's copy, which holds only in-frame ones; the method was immunoSEQ multiplex PCR. For V, J and clone size, that table is used; D and trimming come from the DNA. The table lists some 240,000 clones, around 83% of them singletons, with more than 9% in the top ten. The V and J genes are TRBV7-9 and TRBJ1-1; D not certain. The sequenced material came from peripheral blood. The clonotype originates from a man in his fifties or sixties with active or convalescent COVID-19. CDR3 residues: CASSPDGWRTLNTEAFF. The CDR3 DNA reads TGTGCCAGCAGCCCCGACGGGTGGCGAACTCTGAACACTGAAGCTTTCTTT.